This TCR beta chain was identified in a study of blood T cell repertoires in COVID-19. Trimming removed 0 bases from V and 4 bases from J; junction bases left unmatched: 7. From germline, CDR1 is MNHNS and CDR2 SASEGT. The length of the CDR3 is 17 residues. The method was immunoSEQ multiplex PCR; TCRdb's version includes in-frame clones alone and lacks a portion of them. The sample has fewer than 300,000 clones; 88% are singletons. This TCR derives from a woman aged 40 to 50 who had recovered from COVID-19. V gene TRBV6-1 combines with J gene TRBJ2-1, with 9 nucleotides matching TRBD2. The sequenced material came from peripheral blood. The CDR3 nucleotides are TGTGCCAGCAGTGAAGCGCGGGGCGGGAGGGCTTACAATGAGCAGTTCTTC. Translated: CASSEARGGRAYNEQFF.